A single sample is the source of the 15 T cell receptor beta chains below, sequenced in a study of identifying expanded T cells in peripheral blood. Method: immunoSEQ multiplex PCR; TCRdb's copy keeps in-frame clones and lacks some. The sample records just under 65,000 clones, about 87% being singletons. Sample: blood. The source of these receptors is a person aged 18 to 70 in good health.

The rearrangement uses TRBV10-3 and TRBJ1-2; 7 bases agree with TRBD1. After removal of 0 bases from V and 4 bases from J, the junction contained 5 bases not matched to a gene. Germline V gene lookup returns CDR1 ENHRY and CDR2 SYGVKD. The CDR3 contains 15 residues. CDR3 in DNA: TGTGCCATCAGTGAGTCGAAAGGGGGCGTCTATGGCTACACCTTC. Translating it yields CAISESKGGVYGYTF.

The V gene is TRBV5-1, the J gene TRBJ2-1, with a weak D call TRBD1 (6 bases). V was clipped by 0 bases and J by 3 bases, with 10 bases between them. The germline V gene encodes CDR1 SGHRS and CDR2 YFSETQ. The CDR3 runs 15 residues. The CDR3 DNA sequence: TGCGCCAGCAGCTTGGTGGGGGCGGACTACAATGAGCAGTTCTTC. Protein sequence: CASSLVGADYNEQFF.

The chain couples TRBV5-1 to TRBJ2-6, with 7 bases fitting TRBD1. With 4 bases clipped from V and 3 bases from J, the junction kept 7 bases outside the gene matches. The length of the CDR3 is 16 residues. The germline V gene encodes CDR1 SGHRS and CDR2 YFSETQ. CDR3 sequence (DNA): TGCGCCAGCAGCCGAGACAGGGCTTTTGGGGCCAACGTCCTGACTTTC. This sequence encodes CASSRDRAFGANVLTF.

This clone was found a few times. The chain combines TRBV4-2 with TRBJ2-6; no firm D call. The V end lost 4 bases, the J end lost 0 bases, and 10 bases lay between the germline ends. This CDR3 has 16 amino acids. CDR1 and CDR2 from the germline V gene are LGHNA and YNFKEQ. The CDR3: CASSLPTVSGANVLTF. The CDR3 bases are TGTGCCAGCAGCCTCCCCACAGTCTCTGGGGCCAACGTCCTGACTTTC.

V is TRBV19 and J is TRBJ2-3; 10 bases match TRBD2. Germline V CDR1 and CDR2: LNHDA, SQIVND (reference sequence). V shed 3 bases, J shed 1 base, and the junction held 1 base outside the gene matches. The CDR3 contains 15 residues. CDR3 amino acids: CASSIGTSGTDTQYF. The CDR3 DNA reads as TGTGCCAGTAGTATCGGGACTAGCGGCACAGATACGCAGTATTTT.

The CDR3 DNA is TGTGCCAGCAGCTGGGGGGAAACCTACGAGCAGTACTTC. Translation gives CASSWGETYEQYF. The chain combines TRBV7-9 with TRBJ2-7, with D possibly matching TRBD2 (6 bases). Trimming removed 4 bases from V and 2 bases from J, with 9 bases in between. The CDR3 is 13 residues long. Germline CDR1 reads SEHNR; CDR2 reads FQNEAQ (reference sequence). The full variable domain, in which reference TRBV7-9 and TRBJ2-7 provide the parts outside the CDR3, is DTGVSQNPRHKITKRGQNVTFRCDPISEHNRLYWYRQTLGQGPEFLTYFQNEAQLEKSRLLSDRFSAERPKGSFSTLEIQRTEQGDSAMYLCASSWGETYEQYFGPGTRLTVT.

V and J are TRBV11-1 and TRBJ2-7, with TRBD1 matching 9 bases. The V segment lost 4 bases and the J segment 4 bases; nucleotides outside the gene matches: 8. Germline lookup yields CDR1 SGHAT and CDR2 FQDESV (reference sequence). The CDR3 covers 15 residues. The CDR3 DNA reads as TGTGCCAGCAGCTCGCCGGGACAGGGCGTTTACGAGCAGTACTTC. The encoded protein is CASSSPGQGVYEQYF. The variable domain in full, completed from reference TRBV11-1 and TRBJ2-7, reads EAEVAQSPRYKITEKSQAVAFWCDPISGHATLYWYRQILGQGPELLVQFQDESVVDDSQLPKDRFSAERLKGVDSTLKIQPAELGDSAMYLCASSSPGQGVYEQYFGPGTRLTVT.

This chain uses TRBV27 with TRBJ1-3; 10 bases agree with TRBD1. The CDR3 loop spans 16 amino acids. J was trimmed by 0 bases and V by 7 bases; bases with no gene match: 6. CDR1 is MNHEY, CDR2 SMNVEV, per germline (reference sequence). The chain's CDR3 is CASMEGTGDSGNTIYF. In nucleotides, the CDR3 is TGTGCCAGCATGGAAGGGACAGGGGACTCTGGAAACACCATATATTTT.

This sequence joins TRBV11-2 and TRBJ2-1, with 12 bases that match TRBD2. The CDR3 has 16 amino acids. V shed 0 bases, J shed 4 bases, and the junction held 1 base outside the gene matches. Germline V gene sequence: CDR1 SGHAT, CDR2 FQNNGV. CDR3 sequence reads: CASSLELAGGYNEQFF. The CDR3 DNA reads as TGTGCCAGCAGCTTAGAACTAGCGGGGGGTTACAATGAGCAGTTCTTC. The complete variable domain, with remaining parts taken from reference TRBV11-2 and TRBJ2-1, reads EAGVAQSPRYKIIEKRQSVAFWCNPISGHATLYWYQQILGQGPKLLIQFQNNGVVDDSQLPKDRFSAERLKGVDSTLKIQPAKLEDSAVYLCASSLELAGGYNEQFFGPGTRLTVL.

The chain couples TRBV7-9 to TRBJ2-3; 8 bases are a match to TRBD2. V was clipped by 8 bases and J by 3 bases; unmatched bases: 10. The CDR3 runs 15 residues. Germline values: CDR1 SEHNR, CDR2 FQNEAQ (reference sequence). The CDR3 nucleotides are TGTGCCAGCGACTCCGGGGGGGCCGGTACAGATACGCAGTATTTT. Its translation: CASDSGGAGTDTQYF.

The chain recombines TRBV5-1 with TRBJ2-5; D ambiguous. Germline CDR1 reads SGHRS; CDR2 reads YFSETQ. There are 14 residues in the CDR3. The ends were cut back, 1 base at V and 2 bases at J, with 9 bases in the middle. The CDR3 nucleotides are TGCGCCAGCAGCTTGTGGCAGTCTCAAGAGACCCAGTACTTC. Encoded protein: CASSLWQSQETQYF. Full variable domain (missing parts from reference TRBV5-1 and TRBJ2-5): KAGVTQTPRYLIKTRGQQVTLSCSPISGHRSVSWYQQTPGQGLQFLFEYFSETQRNKGNFPGRFSGRQFSNSRSEMNVSTLELGDSALYLCASSLWQSQETQYFGPGTRLLVL.

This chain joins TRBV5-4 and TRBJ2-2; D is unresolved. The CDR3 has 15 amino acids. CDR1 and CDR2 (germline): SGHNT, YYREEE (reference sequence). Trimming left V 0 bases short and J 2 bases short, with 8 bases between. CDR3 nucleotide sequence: TGTGCCAGCAGCTTGGATCAACATAACACCGGGGAGCTGTTTTTT. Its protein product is CASSLDQHNTGELFF.

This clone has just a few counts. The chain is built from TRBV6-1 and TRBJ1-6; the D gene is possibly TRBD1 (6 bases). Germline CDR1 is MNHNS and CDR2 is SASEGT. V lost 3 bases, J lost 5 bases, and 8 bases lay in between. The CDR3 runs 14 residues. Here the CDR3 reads CASSETGDNSPLHF. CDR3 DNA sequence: TGTGCCAGCAGTGAGACAGGCGATAATTCACCCCTCCACTTT.

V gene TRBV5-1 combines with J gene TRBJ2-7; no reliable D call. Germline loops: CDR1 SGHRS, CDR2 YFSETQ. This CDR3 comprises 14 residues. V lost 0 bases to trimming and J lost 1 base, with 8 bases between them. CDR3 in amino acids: CASSLGGSSYEQYF. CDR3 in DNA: TGCGCCAGCAGCTTGGGCGGATCGTCCTACGAGCAGTACTTC.

The CDR3 protein is CASSPARGSTNEKLFF. In DNA form, the CDR3 reads TGCGCCAGCAGCCCTGCCAGAGGCTCTACTAATGAAAAACTGTTTTTT. J is TRBJ1-4 and V is TRBV5-1; no clear D. The CDR3 runs 16 residues. Germline CDR1 and CDR2: SGHRS and YFSETQ. Deletions cut 4 bases from V and 2 bases from J, with 15 bases between.